This T cell receptor (beta chain) was recovered during a study of blood T cell repertoires in COVID-19. For the study at large: PBMCs, B-cell-depleted T cells, or T cells were the source of the cDNA or gDNA that made up the material.

Per the germline V gene, CDR1 is LNHDA and CDR2 is SQIVND (reference sequence). CDR3 length: 16 residues. V was clipped by 5 bases and J by 2 bases; unmatched bases: 10. Per the study methods: Reference gene primers were amplified, and this amplification served to estimate nucleated cell counts. Generated by immunoSEQ multiplex PCR, the TCRdb table keeps only in-frame clones and is missing some. Clonal size and the V and J genes are those of that table, whereas D and trimming came from the DNA. Of about 300,000 clones listed, 85% are singletons. Before being deemed recovered, Cohort 3 donors had two negative PCRs, clearance, or symptom resolution.

This clonotype was obtained from a woman aged 50 to 65 who had recovered from COVID-19. The material sequenced was PBMCs or T cells enriched from blood (not recorded which). The gene calls are TRBV19 and TRBJ1-1; TRBD1 matches at 8 bases. The CDR3 sequence is CASSLSGGRSNTEAFF. DNA for the CDR3: TGTGCCAGTAGTTTATCAGGGGGCCGTAGTAACACTGAAGCTTTCTTT.